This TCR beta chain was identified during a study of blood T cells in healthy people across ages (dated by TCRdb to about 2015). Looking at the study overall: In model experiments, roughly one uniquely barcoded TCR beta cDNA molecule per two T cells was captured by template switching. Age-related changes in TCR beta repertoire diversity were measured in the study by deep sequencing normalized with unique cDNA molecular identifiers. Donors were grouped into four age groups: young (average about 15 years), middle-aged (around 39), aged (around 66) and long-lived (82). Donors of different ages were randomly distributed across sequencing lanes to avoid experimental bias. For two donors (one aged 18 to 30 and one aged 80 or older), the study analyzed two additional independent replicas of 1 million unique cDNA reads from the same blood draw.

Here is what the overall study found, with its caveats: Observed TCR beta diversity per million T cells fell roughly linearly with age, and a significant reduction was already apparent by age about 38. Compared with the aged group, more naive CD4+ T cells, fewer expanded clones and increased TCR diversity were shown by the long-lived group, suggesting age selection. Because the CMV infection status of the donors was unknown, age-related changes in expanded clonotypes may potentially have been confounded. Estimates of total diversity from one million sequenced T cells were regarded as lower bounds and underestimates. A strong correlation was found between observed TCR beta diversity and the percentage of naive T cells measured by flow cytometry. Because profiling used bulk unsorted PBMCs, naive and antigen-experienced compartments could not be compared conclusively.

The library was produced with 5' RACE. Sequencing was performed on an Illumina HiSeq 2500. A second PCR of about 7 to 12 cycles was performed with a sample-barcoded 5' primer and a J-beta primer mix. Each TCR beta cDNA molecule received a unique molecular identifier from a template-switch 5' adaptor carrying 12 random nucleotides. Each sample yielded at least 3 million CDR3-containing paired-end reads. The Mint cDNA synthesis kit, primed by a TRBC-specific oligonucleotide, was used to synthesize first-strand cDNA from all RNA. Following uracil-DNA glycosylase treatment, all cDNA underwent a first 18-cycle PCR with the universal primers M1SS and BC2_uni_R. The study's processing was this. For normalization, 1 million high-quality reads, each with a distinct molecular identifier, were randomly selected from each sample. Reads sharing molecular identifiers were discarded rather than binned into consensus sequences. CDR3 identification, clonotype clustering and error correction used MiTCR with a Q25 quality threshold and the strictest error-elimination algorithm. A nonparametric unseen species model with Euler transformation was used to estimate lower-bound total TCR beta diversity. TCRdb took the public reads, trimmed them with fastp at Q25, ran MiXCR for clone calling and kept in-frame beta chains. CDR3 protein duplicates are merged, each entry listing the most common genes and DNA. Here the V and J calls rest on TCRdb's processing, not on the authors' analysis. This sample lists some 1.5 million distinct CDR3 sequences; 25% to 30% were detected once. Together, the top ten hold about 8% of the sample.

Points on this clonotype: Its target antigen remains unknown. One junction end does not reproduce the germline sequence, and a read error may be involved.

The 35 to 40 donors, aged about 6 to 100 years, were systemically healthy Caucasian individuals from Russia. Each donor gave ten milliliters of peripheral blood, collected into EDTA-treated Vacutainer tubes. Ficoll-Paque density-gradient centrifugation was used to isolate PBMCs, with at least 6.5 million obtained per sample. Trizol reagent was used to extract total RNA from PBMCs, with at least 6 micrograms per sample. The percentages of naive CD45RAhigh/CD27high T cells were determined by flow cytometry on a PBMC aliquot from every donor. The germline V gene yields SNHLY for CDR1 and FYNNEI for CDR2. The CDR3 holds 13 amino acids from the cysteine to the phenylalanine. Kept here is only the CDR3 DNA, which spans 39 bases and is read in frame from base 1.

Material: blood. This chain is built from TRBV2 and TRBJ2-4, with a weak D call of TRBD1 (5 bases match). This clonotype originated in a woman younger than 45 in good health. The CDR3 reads CASDRSAKSIQYF. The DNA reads TGTGCCAGCGACAGATCGGCCAAAAGCATTCAGTACTTC.